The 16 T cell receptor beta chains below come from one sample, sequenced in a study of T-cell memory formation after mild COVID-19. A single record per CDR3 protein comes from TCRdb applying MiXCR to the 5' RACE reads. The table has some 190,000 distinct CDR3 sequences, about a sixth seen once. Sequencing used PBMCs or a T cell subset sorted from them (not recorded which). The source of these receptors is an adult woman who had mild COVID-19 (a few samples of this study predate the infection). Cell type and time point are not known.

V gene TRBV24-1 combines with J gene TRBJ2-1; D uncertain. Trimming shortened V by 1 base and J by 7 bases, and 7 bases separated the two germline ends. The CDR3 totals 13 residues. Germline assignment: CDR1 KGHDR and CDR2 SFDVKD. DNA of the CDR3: TGTGCCACCAGTGATTTAAATGGGAATGAGCAGTTCTTC. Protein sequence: CATSDLNGNEQFF.

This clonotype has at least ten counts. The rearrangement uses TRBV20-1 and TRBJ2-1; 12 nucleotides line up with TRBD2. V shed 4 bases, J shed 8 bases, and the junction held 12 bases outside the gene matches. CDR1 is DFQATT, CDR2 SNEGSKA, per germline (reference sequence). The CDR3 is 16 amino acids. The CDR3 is CSATSSLAGGLYEQFF. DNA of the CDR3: TGCAGTGCTACTTCTTCTCTAGCGGGAGGGCTTTATGAGCAGTTCTTC.

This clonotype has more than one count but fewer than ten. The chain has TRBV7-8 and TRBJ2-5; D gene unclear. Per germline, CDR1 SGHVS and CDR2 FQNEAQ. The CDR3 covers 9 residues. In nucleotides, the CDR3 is TGTGCGGTGGGGGAGACCCAGTACTTC. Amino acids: CAVGETQYF.

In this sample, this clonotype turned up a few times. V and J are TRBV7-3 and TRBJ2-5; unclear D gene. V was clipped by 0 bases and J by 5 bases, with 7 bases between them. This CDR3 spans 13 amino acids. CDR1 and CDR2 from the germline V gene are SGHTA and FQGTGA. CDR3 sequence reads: CASSLTLGETQYF. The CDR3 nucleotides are TGTGCCAGCAGCTTAACACTCGGCGAGACCCAGTACTTC.

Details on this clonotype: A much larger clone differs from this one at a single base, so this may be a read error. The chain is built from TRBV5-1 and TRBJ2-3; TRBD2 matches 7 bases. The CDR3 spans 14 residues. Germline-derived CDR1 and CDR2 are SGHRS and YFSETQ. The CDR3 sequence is CARRPGGTTDTQYF. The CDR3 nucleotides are TGCGCCCGCAGGCCGGGGGGAACCACAGATACGCAGTATTTT.

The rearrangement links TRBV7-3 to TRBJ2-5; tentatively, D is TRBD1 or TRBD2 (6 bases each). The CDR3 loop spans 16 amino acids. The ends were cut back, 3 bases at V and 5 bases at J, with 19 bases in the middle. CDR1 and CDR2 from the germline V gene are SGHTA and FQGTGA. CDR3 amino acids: CASSLGGTSGLETQYF. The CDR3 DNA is TGTGCCAGCAGCTTGGGGGGCACCTCAGGATTGGAGACCCAGTACTTC.

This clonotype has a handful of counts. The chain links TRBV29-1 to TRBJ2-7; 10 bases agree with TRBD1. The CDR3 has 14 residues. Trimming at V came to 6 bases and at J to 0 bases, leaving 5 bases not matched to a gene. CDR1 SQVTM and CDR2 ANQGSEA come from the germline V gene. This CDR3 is CSVARDRGSYEQYF. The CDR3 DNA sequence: TGCAGCGTGGCAAGGGACAGGGGCTCCTACGAGCAGTACTTC.

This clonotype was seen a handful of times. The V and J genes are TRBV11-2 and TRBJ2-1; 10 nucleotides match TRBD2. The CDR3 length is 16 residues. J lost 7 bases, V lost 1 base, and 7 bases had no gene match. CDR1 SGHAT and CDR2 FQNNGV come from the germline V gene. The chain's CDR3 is CASSLGTAGGQNEQFF. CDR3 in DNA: TGTGCCAGCAGCTTAGGTACAGCGGGAGGGCAAAATGAGCAGTTCTTC.

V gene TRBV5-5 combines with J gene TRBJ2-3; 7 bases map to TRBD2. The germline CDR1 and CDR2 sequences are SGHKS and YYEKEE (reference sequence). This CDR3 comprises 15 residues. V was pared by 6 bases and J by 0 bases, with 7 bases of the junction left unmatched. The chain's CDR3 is CASTLLATSTDTQYF. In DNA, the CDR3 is TGTGCCAGCACCCTACTAGCGACTAGCACAGATACGCAGTATTTT.

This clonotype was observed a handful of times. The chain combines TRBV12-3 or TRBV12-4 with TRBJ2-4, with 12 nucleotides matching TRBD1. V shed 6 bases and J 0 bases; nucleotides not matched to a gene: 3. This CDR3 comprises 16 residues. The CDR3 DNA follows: TGTGCCAGCAGGCCGGGACAGGGGGCAGCCAAAAACATTCAGTACTTC. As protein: CASRPGQGAAKNIQYF.

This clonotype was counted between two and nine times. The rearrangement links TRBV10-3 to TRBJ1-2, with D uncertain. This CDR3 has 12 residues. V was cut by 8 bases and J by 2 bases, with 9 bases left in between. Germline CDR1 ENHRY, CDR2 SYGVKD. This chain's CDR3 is CAIGVQNYGYTF. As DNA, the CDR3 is TGTGCCATCGGGGTCCAAAACTATGGCTACACCTTC.

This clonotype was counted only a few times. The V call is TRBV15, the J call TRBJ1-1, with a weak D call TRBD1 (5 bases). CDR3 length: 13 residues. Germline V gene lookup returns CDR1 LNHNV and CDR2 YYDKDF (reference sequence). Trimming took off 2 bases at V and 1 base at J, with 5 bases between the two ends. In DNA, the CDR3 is TGTGCCACCAGCAGAAGGGGGAACACTGAAGCTTTCTTT. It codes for CATSRRGNTEAFF.

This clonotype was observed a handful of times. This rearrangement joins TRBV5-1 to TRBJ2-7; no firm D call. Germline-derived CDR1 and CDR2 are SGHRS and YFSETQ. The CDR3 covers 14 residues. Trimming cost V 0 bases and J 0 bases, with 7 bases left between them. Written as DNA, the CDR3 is TGCGCCAGCAGCTTGGAACAGTCCTCCTACGAGCAGTACTTC. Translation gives CASSLEQSSYEQYF.

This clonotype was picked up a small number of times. DNA of the CDR3: TGTGCCAGCAGTGCGGTCGAAAAACTGTTTTTT. Translating gives CASSAVEKLFF. The gene calls are TRBV3-1 and TRBJ1-4; D gene uncertain. CDR3 length: 11 residues. V was shortened by 6 bases and J by 8 bases, with 7 bases between the two germline ends. Germline assignment: CDR1 LGHDT and CDR2 YNNKEL (reference sequence).

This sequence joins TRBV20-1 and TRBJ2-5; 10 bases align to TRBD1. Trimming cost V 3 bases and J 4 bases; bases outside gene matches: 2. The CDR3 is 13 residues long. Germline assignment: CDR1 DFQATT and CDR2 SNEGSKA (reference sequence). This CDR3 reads CSARRDRGETQYF. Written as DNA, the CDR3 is TGCAGTGCTAGGAGGGACAGGGGAGAGACCCAGTACTTC.

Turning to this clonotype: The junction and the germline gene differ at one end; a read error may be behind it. The CDR3 DNA reads as TGTGCTAGCAGCTCCGGACTAGCGGGAGGGACCCAGTACTTC. Amino acid sequence: CASSSGLAGGTQYF. The rearrangement joins TRBV7-7 to TRBJ2-5; TRBD2 aligns across 14 bases. From germline, CDR1 is SSHAT and CDR2 FNYEAQ (reference sequence). The CDR3 totals 14 residues.